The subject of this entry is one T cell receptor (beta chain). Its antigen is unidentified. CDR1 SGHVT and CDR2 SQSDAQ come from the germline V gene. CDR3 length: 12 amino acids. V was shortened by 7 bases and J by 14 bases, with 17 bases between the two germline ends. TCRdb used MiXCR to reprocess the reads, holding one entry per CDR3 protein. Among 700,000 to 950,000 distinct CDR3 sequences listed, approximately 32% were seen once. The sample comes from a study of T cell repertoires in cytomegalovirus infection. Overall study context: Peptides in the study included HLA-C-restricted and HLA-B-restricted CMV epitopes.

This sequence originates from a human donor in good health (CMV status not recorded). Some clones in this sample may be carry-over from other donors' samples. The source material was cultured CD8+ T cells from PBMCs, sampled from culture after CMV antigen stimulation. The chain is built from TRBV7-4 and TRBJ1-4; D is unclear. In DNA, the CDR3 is TGTGCCAGCACCGAGGGTAGTGGATTCCTGTTTTTT. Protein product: CASTEGSGFLFF.